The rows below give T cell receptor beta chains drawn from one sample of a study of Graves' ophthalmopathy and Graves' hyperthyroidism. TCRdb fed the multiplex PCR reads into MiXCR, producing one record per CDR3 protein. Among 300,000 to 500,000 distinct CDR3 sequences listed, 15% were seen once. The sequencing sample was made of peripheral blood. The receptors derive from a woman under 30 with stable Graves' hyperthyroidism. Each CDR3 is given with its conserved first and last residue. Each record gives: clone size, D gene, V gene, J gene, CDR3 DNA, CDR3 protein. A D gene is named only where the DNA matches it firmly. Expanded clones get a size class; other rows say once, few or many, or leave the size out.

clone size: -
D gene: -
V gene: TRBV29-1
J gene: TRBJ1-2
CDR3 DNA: TGCAGCGCTACCCAGGGAGTCAACTATGGCTACACCTTC
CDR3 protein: CSATQGVNYGYTF

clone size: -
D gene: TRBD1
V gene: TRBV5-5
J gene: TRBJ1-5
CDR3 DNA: TGTGCCAGCAGCTTTAGTGCAGGGGGCGTTAATCAGCCCCAGCATTTT
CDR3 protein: CASSFSAGGVNQPQHF

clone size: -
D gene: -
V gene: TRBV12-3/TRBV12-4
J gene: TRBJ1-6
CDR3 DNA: TGTGCCAGCAGATCAGGAGGGTATGGTTCACCCCTCCACTTT
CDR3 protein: CASRSGGYGSPLHF

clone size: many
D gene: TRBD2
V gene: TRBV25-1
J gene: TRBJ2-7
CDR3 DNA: TGTGCCAGCGAAGCGGGGCGGGGCCTTGAGCAGTACTTC
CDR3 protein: CASEAGRGLEQYF

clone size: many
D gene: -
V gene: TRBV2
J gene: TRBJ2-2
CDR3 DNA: TGTGCCAGCAGTGGGCGGCCCGGGGAGCTGTTTTTT
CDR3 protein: CASSGRPGELFF

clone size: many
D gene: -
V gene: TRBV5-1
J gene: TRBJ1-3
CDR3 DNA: TGCGCCAGCAGCTTTTCAGGGAGGACTGGAAACACCATATATTTT
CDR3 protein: CASSFSGRTGNTIYF

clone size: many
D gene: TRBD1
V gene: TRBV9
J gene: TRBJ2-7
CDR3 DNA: TGTGCCAGCAGCTCACACCGGGACAGGGGGCGCGAGCAGTACTTC
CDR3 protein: CASSSHRDRGREQYF

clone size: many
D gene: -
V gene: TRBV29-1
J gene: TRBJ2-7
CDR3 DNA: TGCAGCGTTGTTAAGGGAACCTACGAGCAGTACTTC
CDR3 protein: CSVVKGTYEQYF

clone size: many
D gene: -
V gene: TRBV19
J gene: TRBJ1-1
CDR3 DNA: TGTGCCAGTAGTATAGAAGGAAGGTTGGACAGAAACACTGAAGCTTTCTTT
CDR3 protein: CASSIEGRLDRNTEAFF

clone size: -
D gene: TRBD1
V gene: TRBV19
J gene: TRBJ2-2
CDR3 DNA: TGTGCCAGTAGTCCGGGGAGACAGGGATACACCGGGGAGCTGTTTTTT
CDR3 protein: CASSPGRQGYTGELFF

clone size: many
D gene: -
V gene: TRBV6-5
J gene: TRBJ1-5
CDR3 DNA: TGTGCCAGCAGTTACGGACATAGCAATCAGCCCCAGCATTTT
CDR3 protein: CASSYGHSNQPQHF

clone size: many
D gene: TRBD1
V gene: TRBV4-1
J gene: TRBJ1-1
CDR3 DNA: TGCGCCAGCACCGACAGGGATGGGAACGCTGAAGCTTTCTTT
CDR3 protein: CASTDRDGNAEAFF

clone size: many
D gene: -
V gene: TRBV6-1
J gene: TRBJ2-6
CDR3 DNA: TGTGCCAGCATGGAGGGGCCCAACGTCCTGACTTTC
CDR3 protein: CASMEGPNVLTF

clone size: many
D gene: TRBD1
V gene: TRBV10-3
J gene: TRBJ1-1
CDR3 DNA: TGTGCCATCAGCTATGGACAGGGGGTGAACACTGAAGCTTTCTTT
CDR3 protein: CAISYGQGVNTEAFF

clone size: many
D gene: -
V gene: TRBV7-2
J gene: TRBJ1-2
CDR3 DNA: TGTGCCAGCAGTTTTGTATACACCTTC
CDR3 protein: CASSFVYTF

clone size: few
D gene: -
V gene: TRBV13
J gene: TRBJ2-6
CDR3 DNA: TGTGCCAGCAGCACAACCGACTCTGGGGCCAACGTCCTGACTTTC
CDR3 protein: CASSTTDSGANVLTF

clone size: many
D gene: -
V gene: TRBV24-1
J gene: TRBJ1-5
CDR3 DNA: TGTGCCACCAGTGATGCCCGGGAGTTTAGCAATCAGCCCCAGCATTTT
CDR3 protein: CATSDAREFSNQPQHF

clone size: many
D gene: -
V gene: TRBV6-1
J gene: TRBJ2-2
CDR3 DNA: TGTGCCAGCACGGAGATATCGAACACCGGGGAGCTGTTTTTT
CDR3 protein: CASTEISNTGELFF

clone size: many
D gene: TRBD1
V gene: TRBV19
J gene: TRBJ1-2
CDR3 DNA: TGTGCCAGTAGTATTGATGGGACAGGCGGCTACACCTTC
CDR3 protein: CASSIDGTGGYTF

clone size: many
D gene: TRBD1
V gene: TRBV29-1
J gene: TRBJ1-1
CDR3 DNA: TGCAGCGCCGGGACAGGGGGGAACACTGAAGCTTTCTTT
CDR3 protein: CSAGTGGNTEAFF

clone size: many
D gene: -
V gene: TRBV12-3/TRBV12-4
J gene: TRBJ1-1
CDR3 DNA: TGTGCCAGCAGCTATACCGGACTTGCGGCGGCAGCTTTCTTT
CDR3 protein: CASSYTGLAAAAFF

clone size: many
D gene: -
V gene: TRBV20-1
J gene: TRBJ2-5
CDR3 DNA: TGCAGTGCTAGATTGGGTGGCGCAGAGACCCAGTACTTC
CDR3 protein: CSARLGGAETQYF

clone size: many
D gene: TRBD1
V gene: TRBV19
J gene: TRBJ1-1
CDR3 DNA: TGTGCCAGTAGTGGAAGACACAGGGGGGGCACTGAAGCTTTCTTT
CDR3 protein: CASSGRHRGGTEAFF

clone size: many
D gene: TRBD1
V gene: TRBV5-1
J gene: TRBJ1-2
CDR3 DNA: TGCGCCAGCAGTGGGACAGGGGGCGATGATGGCTACACCTTC
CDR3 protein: CASSGTGGDDGYTF

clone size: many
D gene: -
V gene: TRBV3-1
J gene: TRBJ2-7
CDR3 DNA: TGTGCCAGCAGCCCCGGGACTGACGAGCAGTACTTC
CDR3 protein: CASSPGTDEQYF

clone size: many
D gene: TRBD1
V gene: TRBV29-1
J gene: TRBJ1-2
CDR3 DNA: TGCAGCGTTGAGGACAGGGTCCCCTATGGCTACACCTTC
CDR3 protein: CSVEDRVPYGYTF

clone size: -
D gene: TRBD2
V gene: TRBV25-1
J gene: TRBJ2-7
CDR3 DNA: TGTGCCAGCAGTGAAACAGCGGGAGGGGTTATTGAGCAGTACTTC
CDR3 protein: CASSETAGGVIEQYF

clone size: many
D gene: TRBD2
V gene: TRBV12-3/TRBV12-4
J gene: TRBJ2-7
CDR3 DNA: TGTGCCAGCAGCCCACTAGCGGGGGTTGGCGAGCAGTACTTC
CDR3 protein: CASSPLAGVGEQYF